The clone carrying this T cell receptor (beta chain) was seen at least ten times. The antigen is not known. The data were taken from a study of T-cell reconstitution after alpha-beta-depleted transplantation in children. Molecular barcoding with unique molecular identifiers was used for the TCRbeta library. In TCRdb, the PCR reads were re-called with MiXCR into one record per CDR3 protein. The table records a few hundred thousand distinct CDR3 sequences, 43% of them present only once. General study results and limits: Diversity and T-cell counts at one year after transplant derived mostly from new T cells. The high TCRbeta diversity at day 60 in some patients came from surviving recipient T cells and thymic progenitors. Where alpha-beta T cells came from about two months after transplant was reportedly several hundred expanded graft clones.

Sequenced here: PBMCs, sampled before TCRalphabeta/CD19-depleted stem cell transplant. The TCR comes from a girl aged 2 to 10 with aplastic anemia, due to receive a stem cell transplant.

DNA of the CDR3: TGTGCCTGGTCGGAGCAGCACGAGCAGTACTTC. Amino acids: CAWSEQHEQYF. V usage is TRBV30 and J usage is TRBJ2-7; D not resolved. Per germline, CDR1 GTSNPN and CDR2 SVGIG (reference sequence). The CDR3 is 11 residues long. Trimming left V 5 bases short and J 5 bases short, with 10 bases between.